A selection of T cell receptor beta chains follows, all from one sample in a study of cytomegalovirus exposure and HLA in healthy donors. The repertoire was sequenced with immunoSEQ multiplex PCR; TCRdb's copy has only in-frame clones and lacks some. The table lists about 310,000 clones, 88% of them singletons. The sequenced sample consisted of PBMCs. The receptors originated from a man aged 25 to 40 in good health and CMV-seronegative. Both conserved end residues are part of each CDR3. A D gene is named only where the DNA matches it firmly. Not all rows give a size; the values are once, few, many and, for expanded clones, a class.

.,TRBV19,TRBJ1-1,TRBD1,CASSIQGAGTEAFF,TGTGCCAGTAGTATTCAGGGGGCCGGCACTGAAGCTTTCTTT
few,TRBV18,TRBJ1-2,.,CASSASYGYTF,TGTGCCAGCTCAGCTAGCTATGGCTACACCTTC
.,TRBV2,TRBJ1-2,TRBD1,CASSVVGTGGRRNYGYTF,TGTGCCAGCAGTGTTGTAGGGACAGGGGGACGGCGGAACTATGGCTACACCTTC
.,TRBV2,TRBJ1-2,.,CASSTDSGPYGYTF,TGTGCCAGCAGTACGGACAGTGGTCCCTATGGCTACACCTTC
.,TRBV7-9,TRBJ2-5,.,CASSLVGVETQYF,TGTGCCAGCAGCTTAGTCGGGGTAGAGACCCAGTACTTC
.,TRBV4-3,TRBJ2-3,TRBD2,CASSQFQRDLTDTQYF,TGCGCCAGCAGCCAATTCCAGCGGGATCTCACAGATACGCAGTATTTT
.,TRBV25-1,TRBJ1-4,TRBD1,CASSGESPGTGSEKLFF,TGTGCCAGCAGTGGCGAATCTCCCGGGACAGGCTCTGAAAAACTGTTTTTT
few,TRBV6-5,TRBJ2-7,TRBD1,CASSYLGTVVHEQYF,TGTGCCAGCAGTTACCTCGGGACAGTAGTCCACGAGCAGTACTTC
.,TRBV11-2,TRBJ2-6,TRBD1,CASSLDWTGAPSGANVLTF,TGTGCCAGCAGCTTAGATTGGACAGGGGCGCCCTCTGGGGCCAACGTCCTGACTTTC
once,TRBV5-4,TRBJ1-1,.,CASSLEGTRGTEAFF,TGTGCCAGCAGCTTGGAAGGGACCAGGGGCACTGAAGCTTTCTTT
.,TRBV7-2,TRBJ1-5,.,CASSLARAGVTAQHF,TGTGCCAGCAGCTTAGCGCGGGCAGGGGTTACAGCCCAGCATTTT
few,TRBV7-2,TRBJ1-5,.,CASSLAGVGNQPQHF,TGTGCCAGCAGCTTAGCAGGGGTCGGCAATCAGCCCCAGCATTTT
.,TRBV15,TRBJ1-2,.,CATSRQGYGYTF,TGTGCCACCAGCAGGCAGGGTTATGGCTACACCTTC
.,TRBV18,TRBJ2-1,TRBD2,CASSPIGGGSYNEQFF,TGTGCCAGCTCACCAATCGGGGGGGGCTCCTACAATGAGCAGTTCTTC
.,TRBV29-1,TRBJ2-7,.,CSVEDLREQYF,TGCAGCGTTGAAGATCTGCGCGAGCAGTACTTC
.,TRBV9,TRBJ2-2,.,CASSTPGVGELFF,TGTGCCAGCAGCACCCCGGGGGTCGGGGAGCTGTTTTTT
.,TRBV7-9,TRBJ1-2,.,CASSSALRAEWYGYTF,TGTGCCAGCAGCTCGGCGTTGAGGGCAGAATGGTATGGCTACACCTTC
.,TRBV18,TRBJ2-7,TRBD1,CASSHPGQSYEQYF,TGTGCCAGCTCACACCCGGGACAGTCCTACGAGCAGTACTTC
few,TRBV30,TRBJ1-6,TRBD1,CAWTGGTGSSPLHF,TGTGCCTGGACCGGGGGGACAGGGAGTTCACCCCTCCACTTT